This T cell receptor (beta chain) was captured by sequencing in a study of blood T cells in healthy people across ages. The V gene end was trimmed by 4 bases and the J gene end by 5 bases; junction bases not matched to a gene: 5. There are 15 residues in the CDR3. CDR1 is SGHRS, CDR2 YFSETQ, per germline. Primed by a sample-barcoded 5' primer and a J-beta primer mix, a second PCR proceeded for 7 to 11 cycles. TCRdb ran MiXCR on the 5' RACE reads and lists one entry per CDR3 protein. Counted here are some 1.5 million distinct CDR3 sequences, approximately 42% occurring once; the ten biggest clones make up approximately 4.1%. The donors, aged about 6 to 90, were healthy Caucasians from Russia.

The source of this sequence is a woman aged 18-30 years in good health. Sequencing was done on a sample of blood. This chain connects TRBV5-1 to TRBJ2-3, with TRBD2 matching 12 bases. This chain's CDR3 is CASSPSGGGQDTQYF. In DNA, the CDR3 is TGCGCCAGCAGCCCTAGCGGGGGGGGCCAAGATACGCAGTATTTT. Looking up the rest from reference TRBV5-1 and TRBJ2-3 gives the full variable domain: KAGVTQTPRYLIKTRGQQVTLSCSPISGHRSVSWYQQTPGQGLQFLFEYFSETQRNKGNFPGRFSGRQFSNSRSEMNVSTLELGDSALYLCASSPSGGGQDTQYFGPGTRLTVL.